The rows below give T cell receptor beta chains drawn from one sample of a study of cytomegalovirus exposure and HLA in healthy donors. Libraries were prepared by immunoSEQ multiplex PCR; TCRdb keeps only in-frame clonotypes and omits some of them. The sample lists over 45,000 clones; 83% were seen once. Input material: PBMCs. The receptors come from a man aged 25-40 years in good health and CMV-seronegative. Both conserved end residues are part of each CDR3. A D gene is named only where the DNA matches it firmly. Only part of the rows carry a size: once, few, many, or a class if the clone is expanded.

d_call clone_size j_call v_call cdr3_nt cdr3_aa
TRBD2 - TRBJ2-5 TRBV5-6 TGTGCCAGCAGAGGCGGGAGGGGAAGGGGAGAGACCCAGTACTTC CASRGGRGRGETQYF
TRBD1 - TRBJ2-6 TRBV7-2 TGTGCCAGCAGCCACGGACAGGGGGGCTCTGGGGCCAACGTCCTGACTTTC CASSHGQGGSGANVLTF
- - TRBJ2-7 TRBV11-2 TGTGCCAGCAGCTTTCCTATCCGGGACATCTCCTACGAGCAGTACTTC CASSFPIRDISYEQYF
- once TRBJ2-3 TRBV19 TGTGCCAGTAGTATAGCGGTGGCAGATACGCAGTATTTT CASSIAVADTQYF
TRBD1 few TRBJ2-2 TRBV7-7 TGTGCCAGCAGCAAAGGACAGGGCATCACCGGGGAGCTGTTTTTT CASSKGQGITGELFF
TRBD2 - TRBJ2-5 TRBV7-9 TGTGCCAGCAGCTCATCTAGCGGGGAAGAGACCCAGTACTTC CASSSSSGEETQYF
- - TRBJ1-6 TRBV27 TGTGCCAGCAGTTTCCAGAATTCACCCCTCCACTTT CASSFQNSPLHF
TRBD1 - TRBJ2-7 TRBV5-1 TGCGCCAGCAGCACCGACAGGGGGCTGGACGAGCAGTACTTC CASSTDRGLDEQYF
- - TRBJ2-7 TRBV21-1 TGTGCCAGCGGCCAGGGGGATGAGCCTGGGCAGTACTTC CASGQGDEPGQYF
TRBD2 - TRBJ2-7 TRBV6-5 TGTGCCAGCAGCCGGACTAGCGGGACCTACGAGCAGTACTTC CASSRTSGTYEQYF
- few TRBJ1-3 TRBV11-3 TGTGCCAGCAGCTCCGGACAGAGCTCTGGAAACACCATATATTTT CASSSGQSSGNTIYF
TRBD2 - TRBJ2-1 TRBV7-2 TGTGCCAGCAGCTTAGAGGCTAGCGGGAGGGTTGAGCAGTTCTTC CASSLEASGRVEQFF
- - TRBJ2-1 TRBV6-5 TGTGCCAGCAGTTACGTGGGAGGGGGTTACAATGAGCAGTTCTTC CASSYVGGGYNEQFF
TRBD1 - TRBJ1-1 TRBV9 TGTGCCAGCAGCGCCCCTGACAGGGTCGCTGAAGCTTTCTTT CASSAPDRVAEAFF
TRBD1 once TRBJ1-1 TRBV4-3 TGCGCCAGCAGCCCTCAGGGGGCAGGCTGGAACACTGAAGCTTTCTTT CASSPQGAGWNTEAFF
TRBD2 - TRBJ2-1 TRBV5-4 TGTGCCAGCAGCGGACTAGCGGACTACAATGAGCAGTTCTTC CASSGLADYNEQFF
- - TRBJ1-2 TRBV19 TGTGCCAGTAGTGTACAGGAATACTATGGCTACACCTTC CASSVQEYYGYTF
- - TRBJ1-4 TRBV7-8 TGTGCCAGCAGCTTAGTTGGCCAGCGGGAAAAACTGTTTTTT CASSLVGQREKLFF
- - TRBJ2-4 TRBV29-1 TGCAGCGTTGTGGTGGGGGATGGAGGGGCCAAAAACATTCAGTACTTC CSVVVGDGGAKNIQYF
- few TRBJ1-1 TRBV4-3 TGCGCCAGCAGCCAAGATCAGGGATTGAACACTGAAGCTTTCTTT CASSQDQGLNTEAFF
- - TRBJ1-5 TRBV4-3 TGCGCCAGCAGCCAAGACAGAAATAGCAATCAGCCCCAGCATTTT CASSQDRNSNQPQHF
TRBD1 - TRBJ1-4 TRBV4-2 TGTGCCAGCAGCCAAGGAGGAGACAGGGAAAATGAAAAACTGTTTTTT CASSQGGDRENEKLFF
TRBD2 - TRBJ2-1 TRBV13 TGTGCCAGCAGCCTCCGCGGGACTAGCGGGAGGGTTGAGCAGTTCTTC CASSLRGTSGRVEQFF
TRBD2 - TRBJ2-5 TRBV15 TGTGCCACCAGCGGTGGAAGCGGGGGGGACATCCAAGAGACCCAGTACTTC CATSGGSGGDIQETQYF
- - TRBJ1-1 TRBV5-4 TGTGCCAGCAGCTTGGGACAGCATAACACTGAAGCTTTCTTT CASSLGQHNTEAFF
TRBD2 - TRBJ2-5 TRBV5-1 TGCGCCAGCAGCCGCTGGACTAGCAAAGAGACCCAGTACTTC CASSRWTSKETQYF
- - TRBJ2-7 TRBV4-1 TGCGCCAGCAGCCAATCGACGGGGGTGGTTTACGAGCAGTACTTC CASSQSTGVVYEQYF
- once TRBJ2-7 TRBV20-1 TGCAGTGCTAGAGGCCCAACCCTGCGGTACTTC CSARGPTLRYF